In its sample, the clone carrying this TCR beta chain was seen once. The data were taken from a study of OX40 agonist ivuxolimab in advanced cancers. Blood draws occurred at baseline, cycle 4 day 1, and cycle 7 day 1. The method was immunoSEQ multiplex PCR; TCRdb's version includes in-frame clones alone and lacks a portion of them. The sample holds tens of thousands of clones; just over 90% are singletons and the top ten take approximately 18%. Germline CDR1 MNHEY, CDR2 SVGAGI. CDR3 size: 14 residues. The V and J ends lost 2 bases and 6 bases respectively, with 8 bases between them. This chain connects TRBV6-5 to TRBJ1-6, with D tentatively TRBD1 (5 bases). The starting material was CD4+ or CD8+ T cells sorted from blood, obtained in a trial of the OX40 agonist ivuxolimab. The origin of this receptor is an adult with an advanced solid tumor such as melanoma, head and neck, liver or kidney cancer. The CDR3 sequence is CASSYPTANSPLHF. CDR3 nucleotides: TGTGCCAGCAGTTACCCGACAGCTAATTCACCCCTCCACTTT.